These T cell receptor beta chains were read from a single sample in a study of graft-versus-host responses after intestinal transplantation. Libraries were prepared by immunoSEQ multiplex PCR; TCRdb keeps only in-frame clonotypes and omits some of them. The table includes some 8,500 clones, less than 95% detected once. Sequences were derived from PBMCs, sampled just over 30 days after intestinal transplant. The origin of the receptors is a human patient who received an intestinal transplant, so some T cells may come from the graft donor. Each CDR3 is given with its conserved first and last residue. The order of the fields is D gene, J gene, V gene, clone size, CDR3 DNA, CDR3 protein. The D gene is left open where the match is weak. The size of a clone is reported for some rows only, either as once, few or many, or as a class for expanded clones.

>TRBD2|TRBJ2-7|TRBV11-2|.
TGTGCCAGCAGCTCCCGGACTAGCGGGTACCTATACGAGCAGTACTTC
CASSSRTSGYLYEQYF
>.|TRBJ2-7|TRBV28|.
TGTGCCAGCAGTTTGTGGCCCGATAGCCCCTCCTACGAGCAGTACTTC
CASSLWPDSPSYEQYF
>TRBD2|TRBJ2-1|TRBV6-5|.
TGTGCCAGCAGCCTAGCGGGGGGGCGCAATGAGCAGTTCTTC
CASSLAGGRNEQFF
>TRBD2|TRBJ2-2|TRBV5-4|.
TGTGCCAGCAGCCAGGCGACTAGCGGGGGGCCTACCGGGGAGCTGTTTTTT
CASSQATSGGPTGELFF
>.|TRBJ1-2|TRBV4-3|.
TGCGCCAGCAGCCAAGACGGGGGGACCTATGGCTACACCTTC
CASSQDGGTYGYTF
>.|TRBJ2-1|TRBV4-1|.
TGCGCCAGCAGCCGACTGTCCACCAAGAATGAGCAGTTCTTC
CASSRLSTKNEQFF
>TRBD1|TRBJ2-7|TRBV14|.
TGTGCCAGCAGCCAAACGAACAGGGGGCACTTCTCCTACGAGCAGTACTTC
CASSQTNRGHFSYEQYF
>.|TRBJ2-1|TRBV13|.
TGTGCCAGCAGCTTAGTGGATAGCTCCCAAGGTAGTTTTGGCAATGAGCAGTTCTTC
CASSLVDSSQGSFGNEQFF
>.|TRBJ2-5|TRBV28|once
TGTGCCAGCGGACAGCCCGGTGGAGAGACCCAGTACTTC
CASGQPGGETQYF
>TRBD2|TRBJ2-7|TRBV5-4|.
TGTGCCAGCAGCCAAGATCTCTCTCTAGCGGGGGGTTTCTACGAGCAGTACTTC
CASSQDLSLAGGFYEQYF
>.|TRBJ2-3|TRBV12-5|.
TGTGCTAGTGGTTTGCTCCAGCGAAGCACAGATACGCAGTATTTT
CASGLLQRSTDTQYF
>TRBD1|TRBJ1-1|TRBV11-1|.
TGTGCCAGCAGCCCGGACAGGGCGAAGAACACTGAAGCTTTCTTT
CASSPDRAKNTEAFF
>.|TRBJ2-5|TRBV13|.
TGTGCCAGCAGCTTACTCAGAGAAGAGACCCAGTACTTC
CASSLLREETQYF
>TRBD1|TRBJ1-3|TRBV5-6|.
TGTGCCAGCAGCTTGGGAACAGGGGCCAGCTCTGGAAACACCATATATTTT
CASSLGTGASSGNTIYF
>.|TRBJ2-3|TRBV11-3|.
TGTGCCAGCAGCCTCATAGCTTCAGATACGCAGTATTTT
CASSLIASDTQYF
>.|TRBJ1-4|TRBV5-1|.
TGCGCCAGCAGCTTAAGGGGGGCGACTAATGAAAAACTGTTTTTT
CASSLRGATNEKLFF
>TRBD2|TRBJ2-7|TRBV7-9|.
TGTGCCAGCAGCGCTCCCGGCGGGGGGCCGGTAAGCGAGCAGTACTTC
CASSAPGGGPVSEQYF
>.|TRBJ1-6|TRBV2|once
TGTGCCAGCAGTGACGGGCCAGACTATAATTCACCCCTCCACTTT
CASSDGPDYNSPLHF
>.|TRBJ2-1|TRBV9|.
TGTGCCAGCAGCGAATGGGGGAATGAGCAGTTCTTC
CASSEWGNEQFF